This entry features one T cell receptor (beta chain) sequence. Constant-region reverse primers amplified full-length variable regions, followed by semi-nested Nested Universal Primer A PCR. One entry per CDR3 protein results from TCRdb running MiXCR on the 5' RACE reads. In the table there are approximately 50,000 distinct CDR3 sequences, approximately 27% of which are singletons. The ends were cut back, 0 bases at V and 5 bases at J, with 11 bases in the middle. Germline V gene data show CDR1 as SGHTA and CDR2 as FQGNSA. The CDR3 contains 14 residues. The sorted Tregs were CD4+CD25+CD127-/low cells. The chain joins TRBV7-2 to TRBJ2-7; no reliable D call. The sequenced sample was tumor-infiltrating Tregs sorted from the breast tumor. The TCR sequence derives from a female donor with breast cancer. CDR3 sequence (DNA): TGTGCCAGCAGCTTAGCAGGCCGTACTAACGAGCAGTACTTC. Protein sequence: CASSLAGRTNEQYF.